Presented here are 29 T cell receptor beta chains from one specimen sequenced in a study of shared clonotypes between healthy human individuals. Libraries were prepared by immunoSEQ multiplex PCR; TCRdb keeps only in-frame clonotypes and omits some of them. This sample yields roughly 330,000 clones, of which around 67% are seen a single time; under 13% belongs to the top ten. Material: memory CD4+ T cells sorted from blood. The subset here: CD45RA-negative fraction. The receptors derive from a man aged 25 to 40 in good health.

The CDR3 reads CASSPRQQGDTQYF. The DNA of the CDR3 is TGTGCCAGCTCACCGCGCCAACAGGGCGATACGCAGTATTTT. V and J are TRBV18 and TRBJ2-3; maybe TRBD1 (6 bases). CDR3 length: 14 residues. The V and J ends lost 3 bases and 6 bases respectively, with 13 bases between them. The germline gives CDR1 KGHSH, CDR2 LQKENI.

This clone was detected only a few times. The J gene is TRBJ1-2, the V gene TRBV18; 7 bases align to TRBD1. The CDR3 loop spans 18 amino acids. V gave up 3 bases and J gave up 5 bases; unmatched junction bases: 18. Germline V gives CDR1 KGHSH, CDR2 LQKENI. The CDR3 nucleotides are TGTGCCAGCTCACCCTGGCAGATCGGACAGGTGGATGGTTATGGCTACACCTTC. Protein sequence: CASSPWQIGQVDGYGYTF.

This sequence joins TRBV10-2 and TRBJ2-6; D not certain. Germline CDR1 reads WSHSY; CDR2 reads SAAADI. This CDR3 spans 14 amino acids. The ends were cut back, 5 bases at V and 4 bases at J, with 9 bases in the middle. The CDR3 DNA reads as TGCGCCAGCAGTTGGACCGCCGGGGCCAACGTCCTGACTTTC. This gives the protein CASSWTAGANVLTF.

J is TRBJ2-6 and V is TRBV2; D perhaps matches TRBD2 (5 bases). This CDR3 region has 15 residues. The germline CDR1 and CDR2 sequences are SNHLY and FYNNEI. V was shortened by 6 bases and J by 2 bases, with 11 bases between the two germline ends. As DNA, the CDR3 is TGTGCCAGCAGCGGAAGGACTGCTGGGGCCAACGTCCTGACTTTC. Protein product: CASSGRTAGANVLTF.

At least ten counts were recorded for this clone. CDR3 residues: CASSFSVNTEAFF. The CDR3, as DNA: TGTGCCAGCAGCTTCTCAGTGAACACTGAAGCTTTCTTT. The chain combines TRBV11-3 with TRBJ1-1; D not certain. The ends were cut back, 3 bases at V and 0 bases at J, with 5 bases in the middle. The CDR3 has 13 amino acids. Germline V gene data show CDR1 as SGHNT and CDR2 as YENEEA.

The chain uses TRBV7-3 and TRBJ2-1; TRBD1 might be the D (5 bases). Deletions cut 2 bases from V and 8 bases from J, with 28 bases between. In germline, CDR1 is SGHTA, CDR2 FQGTGA. CDR3 length equals 19 residues. CDR3 loop: CASSLSSPGSAFPFDEQFF. The CDR3 DNA reads TGTGCCAGCAGCTTATCATCCCCAGGGTCCGCTTTTCCGTTCGATGAGCAGTTCTTC.

This clone appeared a few times. The chain uses TRBV7-6 and TRBJ1-3, with 7 bases identical to TRBD1. CDR3 length: 15 residues. Germline-derived CDR1 and CDR2 are SGHVS and FNYEAQ. Trimming at V came to 5 bases and at J to 4 bases, leaving 8 bases not matched to a gene. The CDR3 nucleotides are TGTGCCAGCAGCCCCTCGACAGGGTCGGGAAACACCATATATTTT. It yields the protein CASSPSTGSGNTIYF.

The chain carries TRBV6-1 and TRBJ2-7; possibly TRBD2 for D (6 bases). Per the germline V gene, CDR1 is MNHNS and CDR2 is SASEGT. The V and J ends lost 8 bases and 2 bases respectively, with 13 bases between them. The CDR3 runs to 13 residues. CDR3 region: CASARDLTYEQYF. CDR3 sequence (DNA): TGTGCCAGCGCCCGGGACTTAACCTACGAGCAGTACTTC.

The chain has TRBV28 and TRBJ2-2; possibly TRBD1 for D (6 bases). The CDR3 sequence is 15 residues long. Germline V CDR1 and CDR2: MDHEN, SYDVKM. The ends were cut back, 6 bases at V and 1 base at J, with 12 bases in the middle. The CDR3 sequence: CASRQGARNTGELFF. CDR3 coding DNA: TGTGCCAGCAGACAGGGAGCGAGGAACACCGGGGAGCTGTTTTTT.

In its sample, this clone was seen once. The chain carries TRBV7-2 and TRBJ1-3; D is ambiguous. CDR1 and CDR2 (germline): SGHTA, FQGNSA. The length of the CDR3 is 15 residues. Trimming removed 4 bases from V and 4 bases from J, with 14 bases in between. DNA for the CDR3: TGTGCCAGCAGCTCCTGGAATGTGTTCGGAAACACCATATATTTT. Translation: CASSSWNVFGNTIYF.

The genes are TRBV6-5 and TRBJ1-1; D call uncertain. Per germline, CDR1 MNHEY and CDR2 SVGAGI. The CDR3 extends over 14 amino acids. Trimming took off 0 bases at V and 2 bases at J, with 7 bases between the two ends. CDR3 sequence (DNA): TGTGCCAGCAGTTACTCGAGACAAAACACTGAAGCTTTCTTT. It codes for CASSYSRQNTEAFF.

The chain joins TRBV14 to TRBJ2-3, with 7 positions matching TRBD2. The V segment lost 1 base and the J segment 6 bases; nucleotides outside the gene matches: 7. The CDR3 contains 15 residues. Germline V CDR1 and CDR2: SGHDN, FVKESK. The DNA of the CDR3 is TGTGCCAGCAGCCAAGCACGCGGGAGTTGGGATACGCAGTATTTT. It is translated as CASSQARGSWDTQYF. The entire variable domain, with the rest obtained from reference TRBV14 and TRBJ2-3, is as follows: EAGVTQFPSHSVIEKGQTVTLRCDPISGHDNLYWYRRVMGKEIKFLLHFVKESKQDESGMPNNRFLAERTGGTYSTLKVQPAELEDSGVYFCASSQARGSWDTQYFGPGTRLTVL.

The CDR3 loop is CASSPTSSGAGYEQYF. CDR3 in DNA: TGTGCCAGCTCACCGACTTCGTCGGGAGCAGGCTACGAGCAGTACTTC. This chain uses TRBV18 with TRBJ2-7; weak D call: TRBD2 (6 bases). Germline assignment: CDR1 KGHSH and CDR2 LQKENI. The length of the CDR3 is 16 residues. Deletions cut 3 bases from V and 3 bases from J, with 18 bases between.

The J gene is TRBJ1-5, the V gene TRBV5-1; D possibly corresponds to TRBD1 (5 bases). Germline V gives CDR1 SGHRS, CDR2 YFSETQ. The V end was cut by 3 bases, the J end by 6 bases, with 10 bases between. The CDR3 contains 13 residues. CDR3 nucleotide sequence: TGCGCCAGCAGCTCCTCTGGGGGTCAGCCCCAGCATTTT. Translating gives CASSSSGGQPQHF.

This rearrangement joins TRBV19 to TRBJ2-2, with 9 bases fitting TRBD2. The CDR3 length is 15 residues. The J segment lost 6 bases and the V segment lost 4 bases, leaving 6 bases of the junction unmatched. Germline values: CDR1 LNHDA, CDR2 SQIVND (reference sequence). The CDR3: CASSTQGTSSGELFF. The CDR3 nucleotides read TGTGCCAGTAGTACTCAGGGGACTAGCTCCGGGGAGCTGTTTTTT. Variable domain in full (rest from reference TRBV19 and TRBJ2-2): DGGITQSPKYLFRKEGQNVTLSCEQNLNHDAMYWYRQDPGQGLRLIYYSQIVNDFQKGDIAEGYSVSREKKESFPLTVTSAQKNPTAFYLCASSTQGTSSGELFFGEGSRLTVL.

The chain couples TRBV27 to TRBJ2-2; D perhaps matches TRBD2 (6 bases). The length of the CDR3 is 14 residues. The germline V and J ends were trimmed by 4 bases and 7 bases, with 13 bases remaining between them. Germline CDR1 reads MNHEY; CDR2 reads SMNVEV (reference sequence). The CDR3 protein is CASSYRRRDGELFF. CDR3 DNA: TGTGCCAGCAGTTACCGACGGAGGGACGGGGAGCTGTTTTTT.

The V gene is TRBV12-2, the J gene TRBJ2-6. TRBV12-2 is annotated as a pseudogene. CDR3 length: 15 residues. The CDR3 sequence: CASRLEVSGANVLTF. The CDR3 DNA reads as TGTGCAAGTCGCTTAGAAGTCTCTGGGGCCAACGTCCTGACTTTC.

This chain connects TRBV5-4 to TRBJ2-4; perhaps TRBD2 as D (5 bases). V lost 4 bases, J lost 5 bases, and 16 bases lay in between. The length of the CDR3 is 15 residues. Germline CDR1 and CDR2: SGHNT and YYREEE (reference sequence). The CDR3 bases are TGTGCCAGCAGCGGCGGCCCGGAGGCCGAAAACATTCAGTACTTC. This codes for CASSGGPEAENIQYF.

This clone was seen just once. A far larger clone is one base from this, pointing to a likely read error. The CDR3, as DNA: TGTGCCAGCGGTTACTCGTCCGGAGATCAGCCCCAGCATTTT. Translation: CASGYSSGDQPQHF. J is TRBJ1-5 and V is TRBV6-5; D is ambiguous. CDR3 size: 14 residues. Germline V gene lookup returns CDR1 MNHEY and CDR2 SVGAGI.

This chain links TRBV7-8 with TRBJ2-5; 7 bases are a match to TRBD1. The CDR3 runs 15 residues. Germline V gene data show CDR1 as SGHVS and CDR2 as FQNEAQ. The J segment lost 5 bases and the V segment lost 6 bases, leaving 12 bases of the junction unmatched. The CDR3 region is CASRPTGSLRETQYF. CDR3 bases: TGTGCCAGCAGGCCGACAGGGTCTTTGAGGGAGACCCAGTACTTC.

This clone was seen many times. The chain recombines TRBV2 with TRBJ1-2; D is possibly TRBD1 (5 bases). Deletions cut 6 bases from V and 2 bases from J, with 10 bases between. The CDR3 loop spans 13 amino acids. Germline V lookup: CDR1 SNHLY, CDR2 FYNNEI. CDR3 region: CASSSGRNYGYTF. In DNA, the CDR3 is TGTGCCAGCAGCTCAGGGAGGAACTATGGCTACACCTTC.

Notes on this clone: Relative to the germline gene, one junction end is altered; a read error may explain this. J is TRBJ2-7 and V is TRBV4-1, with 8 bases identical to TRBD2. This CDR3 comprises 18 residues. Germline V gene lookup returns CDR1 MGHRA and CDR2 YSYEKL. CDR3 sequence (DNA): TGCGCCAGCAGCGAAGAACCCCACTGGGGGACTAGTGCCTACGAGCAGTACTTC. Amino acids: CASSEEPHWGTSAYEQYF.

This clone has only one observation. This chain links TRBV11-3 with TRBJ2-2; no firm D call. V was pared by 2 bases and J by 1 base, with 5 bases between. The germline V gene has CDR1 SGHNT and CDR2 YENEEA. CDR3 size: 14 residues. The chain's CDR3 is CASSLTRNTGELFF. CDR3 nucleotide sequence: TGTGCCAGCAGCTTAACGCGGAACACCGGGGAGCTGTTTTTT.

The genes are TRBV27 and TRBJ1-5, with D hard to call. Trimming removed 0 bases from V and 6 bases from J, with 12 bases in between. The V gene's germline CDR1 is MNHEY and CDR2 SMNVEV (reference sequence). This CDR3 spans 15 amino acids. The CDR3 reads CASSLSSRWGQPQHF. DNA for the CDR3: TGTGCCAGCAGTTTATCCTCACGGTGGGGTCAGCCCCAGCATTTT.

As regards this clone: Other nucleotide sequences in the sample specify the same CDR3. This rearrangement joins TRBV18 to TRBJ2-5; the D is unclear. CDR3 length: 13 residues. CDR1 KGHSH and CDR2 LQKENI come from the germline V gene. Between the trimmed V and J ends, which lost 1 base and 3 bases, there was a span of 6 bases. The CDR3 nucleotides are TGTGCCAGCTCACCACGTCAAAAAGAGACCCAGTACTTC. Amino acids: CASSPRQKETQYF.

The chain has TRBV28 and TRBJ2-7; D could derive from TRBD1 or TRBD2 (5 bases each). The CDR3 loop spans 15 amino acids. Germline lookup yields CDR1 MDHEN and CDR2 SYDVKM. V lost 6 bases and J lost 3, with 18 bases in between. CDR3: CASRFSGSNYYEQYF. The DNA of the CDR3 is TGTGCCAGCAGGTTCTCAGGGAGCAATTACTACGAGCAGTACTTC.

The sample holds one count of this clone. The DNA is left out, because the CDR3 cannot be placed on it with certainty; the CDR3 is given as TCRdb lists it. This rearrangement joins TRBV30 to TRBJ2-3; the table names TRBD2, a call not compared with the DNA. The CDR3 is 16 residues long, counting both termini. Germline V CDR1 and CDR2: GTSNPN, SVGIG (reference sequence). The CDR3 protein is CAWSGASGSTQIRSIF.

The V and J genes are TRBV6-1 and TRBJ2-1; D is undetermined. Trimming removed 7 bases at V and 7 bases at J, with 17 bases between. The CDR3 consists of 14 residues. Germline V lookup: CDR1 MNHNS, CDR2 SASEGT. CDR3 amino acids: CASIRDLTGNEQFF. The CDR3 DNA follows: TGTGCCAGCATAAGAGACTTAACTGGAAATGAGCAGTTCTTC.

CDR3 sequence: CAPRGISYNEQFF. CDR3 bases: TGTGCCCCCCGGGGCATCTCCTACAATGAGCAGTTCTTC. The chain combines TRBV11-3 with TRBJ2-1, with D perhaps given as TRBD1 or TRBD2 (5 bases each). CDR3 length: 13 residues. The germline V gene has CDR1 SGHNT and CDR2 YENEEA. Trimming took 11 bases from V and 0 from J, leaving 11 bases between them.